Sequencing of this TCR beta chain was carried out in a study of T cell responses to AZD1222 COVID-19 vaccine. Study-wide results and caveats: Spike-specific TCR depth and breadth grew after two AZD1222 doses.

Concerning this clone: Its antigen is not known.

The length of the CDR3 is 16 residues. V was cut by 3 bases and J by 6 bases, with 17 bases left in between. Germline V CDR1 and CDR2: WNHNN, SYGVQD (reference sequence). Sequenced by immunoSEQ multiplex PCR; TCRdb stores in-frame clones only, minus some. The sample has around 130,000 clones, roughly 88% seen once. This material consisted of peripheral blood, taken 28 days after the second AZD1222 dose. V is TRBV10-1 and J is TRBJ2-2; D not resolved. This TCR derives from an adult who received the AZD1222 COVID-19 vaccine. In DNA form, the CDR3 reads TGCGCCAGCAGTGAAAGGGCGGTTGGTGCGGCCGGGGAGCTGTTTTTT. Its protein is CASSERAVGAAGELFF.